This T cell receptor beta chain was sequenced during a study of T cell responses to AZD1222 COVID-19 vaccine. In the case of this clone: Antigen: not known.

Profiling relied on immunoSEQ multiplex PCR, and the TCRdb table lists in-frame clones only, not all of them. The repertoire holds 65,000 to 70,000 clones, more than 70% seen once, with 9% to 13% in the top ten. Study results and limitations: Reports say nearly half of spike-specific TCRs go after unmutated variant regions. After the peak T cell response, and only then, were repertoires sampled.

The sequencing here drew on peripheral blood, taken on day 0 of AZD1222 vaccination. The origin of this receptor is an adult in good health.

The CDR3 sequence is CASSRQDSNQPQHF. For the CDR3, the DNA is TGTGCCAGCAGTCGACAAGATAGCAATCAGCCCCAGCATTTT. The chain recombines TRBV2 with TRBJ1-5; D remains ambiguous. Per the germline V gene, CDR1 is SNHLY and CDR2 is FYNNEI. The CDR3 is made up of 14 amino acids. The V gene lost 5 bases and the J gene lost 0 bases, with 8 bases spanning the gap.